The 14 T cell receptor beta chains presented below share a single source sample, sequenced in a study of molecular identifiers for immune sequencing clone quantification. In TCRdb, the PCR reads were re-called with MiXCR into one record per CDR3 protein. Of approximately 97,000 distinct CDR3 sequences listed, 30% to 35% were seen once; the top ten hold roughly 9.7%. Sequencing used naive CD8+ T cells from blood, with Jurkat cell RNA spiked in. The sample's subset: FACS-sorted CD8+CD4-CCR7+CD45RA+ naive T cells. The receptors shown here come from a human donor in good health. Some libraries in this study had Jurkat cell RNA spiked in.

The sample holds many counts of this clonotype. This chain connects TRBV4-3 to TRBJ2-7, with D possibly matching TRBD1 (6 bases). The V end was cut by 1 base, the J end by 6 bases, with 7 bases between. The CDR3 covers 12 residues. The germline CDR1 and CDR2 sequences are LGHNA and YSLEER. The CDR3 bases are TGCGCCAGCAGCCAAGGGGGGCTCGAGCAGTACTTC. This translates into CASSQGGLEQYF.

This clonotype was observed a handful of times. This chain joins TRBV9 and TRBJ1-1, with TRBD1 matching 7 bases. The CDR3 is 14 residues long. Looked up from germline, CDR1 is SGDLS and CDR2 is YYNGEE. V was pared by 5 bases and J by 2 bases, with 6 bases of the junction left unmatched. The CDR3 coding sequence is TGTGCCAGCAGAAAGAGGACAGGAAACACTGAAGCTTTCTTT. It translates to CASRKRTGNTEAFF.

Many counts were recorded for this clonotype. The J gene is TRBJ2-2, the V gene TRBV12-3 or TRBV12-4; D unresolved. The V gene lost 4 bases and the J gene lost 11 bases, with 20 bases spanning the gap. The CDR3 is 15 residues long. The CDR3 here is CASSSSGRSHTELFF. In nucleotides, the CDR3 is TGTGCCAGCAGTTCCTCGGGCCGTAGTCACACAGAGCTGTTTTTT.

In regard to this clonotype: Possible read error: a much larger clone is one base away. The chain uses TRBV29-1 and TRBJ2-1; D perhaps matches TRBD2 (5 bases). The length of the CDR3 is 14 residues. Looked up from germline, CDR1 is SQVTM and CDR2 is ANQGSEA. This CDR3 is CSVGGRRSVNERFF. Here the CDR3 DNA reads TGCAGCGTTGGAGGCAGGAGGAGTGTCAATGAGCGGTTCTTC.

For this clonotype: With a much larger clone just one base away, this may be a read error. The chain employs TRBV20-1 and TRBJ1-1; a possible D gene is TRBD1 (5 bases). Germline CDR1 reads DFQATT; CDR2 reads SNEGSKA (reference sequence). CDR3 length: 11 residues. The V and J ends lost 6 bases and 4 bases respectively, with 9 bases between them. The DNA for the CDR3 is TGCAGTGCCGCAGGGCGCACTGAAGCTTTCTTT. Protein product: CSAAGRTEAFF.

V and J are TRBV19 and TRBJ2-3, with no clear D. There are 13 residues in the CDR3. Trimming stripped 7 bases from V and 0 bases from J, with 8 bases between. CDR1 and CDR2 from the germline V gene are LNHDA and SQIVND (reference sequence). The DNA of the CDR3 is TGTGCCAGTAACGTGGGGAGCACAGATACGCAGTATTTT. Translation gives CASNVGSTDTQYF.

This sequence joins TRBV7-9 and TRBJ2-7, with D possibly matching TRBD2 (6 bases). CDR1 and CDR2 from the germline V gene are SEHNR and FQNEAQ (reference sequence). Trimming took 0 bases from V and 7 from J, leaving 22 bases between them. The CDR3 runs 17 residues. CDR3 protein: CASSLAPILAGRGEQYF. The CDR3 DNA is TGTGCCAGCAGCTTAGCGCCAATACTAGCCGGCCGGGGAGAGCAGTACTTC.

The chain joins TRBV19 to TRBJ2-1; no clear D. Germline values: CDR1 LNHDA, CDR2 SQIVND (reference sequence). The CDR3 loop spans 16 amino acids. The V end was cut by 0 bases, the J end by 0 bases, with 9 bases between. CDR3 loop: CASSIEGMPSYNEQFF. In DNA, the CDR3 is TGTGCCAGTAGTATAGAAGGTATGCCCTCCTACAATGAGCAGTTCTTC.

The chain carries TRBV7-6 and TRBJ2-5; tentative D call: TRBD1 (5 bases). V lost 5 bases, J lost 1 base, and 20 bases lay in between. This CDR3 has 17 residues. Germline assignment: CDR1 SGHVS and CDR2 FNYEAQ. The CDR3 coding sequence is TGTGCCAGCAGCCGCGCTGACACCGGACAAACCCAAGAGACCCAGTACTTC. It is translated as CASSRADTGQTQETQYF.

A note on this clonotype: This could be a read error, since a much larger clone is one nucleotide away. CDR3 in DNA: TGTGCCAGCAGTTTAATACAGGGCCACGTTCAGTACTTC. This gives the protein CASSLIQGHVQYF. The chain recombines TRBV28 with TRBJ2-4; tentative D call: TRBD1 (6 bases). There are 13 residues in the CDR3. Trimming took off 2 bases at V and 11 bases at J, with 13 bases between the two ends. Germline V CDR1 and CDR2: MDHEN, SYDVKM.

Note on this clonotype: Germline and junction disagree at one end, which may indicate a read error. The chain links TRBV12-3 or TRBV12-4 to TRBJ1-4, with no clear D. This CDR3 spans 15 amino acids. The CDR3 DNA sequence: TGTGCCAGCAGTTTCATAGATGCAACTAATGAAAAACTGTTATTT. As protein: CASSFIDATNEKLLF.

The V call is TRBV12-3 or TRBV12-4, the J call TRBJ2-3; D unresolved. This CDR3 is 14 amino acids long. V was pared by 4 bases and J by 2 bases, with 10 bases between. The CDR3 is CASSSGRITDTQYF. CDR3 DNA: TGTGCCAGCAGTTCTGGCAGGATCACAGATACGCAGTATTTT.

This clonotype was observed many times. The rearrangement links TRBV29-1 to TRBJ2-7, with TRBD1 identical over 7 bases. J lost 7 bases, V lost 0 bases, and 15 bases had no gene match. The CDR3 consists of 16 residues. Germline V lookup: CDR1 SQVTM, CDR2 ANQGSEA. The CDR3 region is CSVEDWGPGGVAEQYF. Written as DNA, the CDR3 is TGCAGCGTTGAAGATTGGGGGCCAGGGGGTGTTGCGGAGCAGTACTTC.

This clonotype was detected ten times or more. This chain connects TRBV28 to TRBJ2-2; no definite D call. The V and J ends lost 5 bases and 6 bases respectively, with 7 bases between them. CDR1 is MDHEN, CDR2 SYDVKM, per germline. The CDR3 is made up of 12 amino acids. The CDR3 DNA reads as TGTGCCAGCAGTCTCGATGCCGGGGAGCTGTTTTTT. Translation: CASSLDAGELFF. The variable domain in full, with the rest retrieved from reference TRBV28 and TRBJ2-2, is DVKVTQSSRYLVKRTGEKVFLECVQDMDHENMFWYRQDPGLGLRLIYFSYDVKMKEKGDIPEGYSVSREKKERFSLILESASTNQTSMYLCASSLDAGELFFGEGSRLTVL.